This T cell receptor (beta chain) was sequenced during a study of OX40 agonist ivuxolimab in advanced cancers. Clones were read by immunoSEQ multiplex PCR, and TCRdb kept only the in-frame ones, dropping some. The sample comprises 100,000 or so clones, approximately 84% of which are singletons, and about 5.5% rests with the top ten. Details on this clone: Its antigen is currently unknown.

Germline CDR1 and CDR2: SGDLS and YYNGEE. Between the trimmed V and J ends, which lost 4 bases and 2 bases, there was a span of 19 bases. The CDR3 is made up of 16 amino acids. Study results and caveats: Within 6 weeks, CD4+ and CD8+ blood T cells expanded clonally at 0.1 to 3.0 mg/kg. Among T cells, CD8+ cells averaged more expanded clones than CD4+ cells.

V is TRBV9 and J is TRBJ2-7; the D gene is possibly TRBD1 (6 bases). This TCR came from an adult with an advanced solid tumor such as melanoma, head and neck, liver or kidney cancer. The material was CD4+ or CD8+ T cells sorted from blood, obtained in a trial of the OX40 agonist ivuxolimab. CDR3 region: CASSTTYGTSTYEQYF. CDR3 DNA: TGTGCCAGCAGCACAACCTACGGGACAAGCACCTACGAGCAGTACTTC. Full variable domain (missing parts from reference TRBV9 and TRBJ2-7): DSGVTQTPKHLITATGQRVTLRCSPRSGDLSVYWYQQSLDQGLQFLIQYYNGEERAKGNILERFSAQQFPDLHSELNLSSLELGDSALYFCASSTTYGTSTYEQYFGPGTRLTVT.